This entry lists 27 T cell receptor beta chains sequenced from one sample in a study of blood T cell repertoires in COVID-19. Only in-frame clones appear in the TCRdb table, and some are missing; sequencing was by immunoSEQ multiplex PCR. The table includes 65,000 to 75,000 clones, roughly 91% detected once. The specimen was peripheral blood. These receptors were obtained from a woman older than 75 with active or convalescent COVID-19.

The sample holds a few counts of this clone. The genes are TRBV27 and TRBJ2-1; the D gene is possibly TRBD2 (5 bases). This CDR3 has 13 amino acids. Germline V CDR1 and CDR2: MNHEY, SMNVEV (reference sequence). Trimming took 5 bases from V and 6 from J, leaving 11 bases between them. CDR3 nucleotide sequence: TGTGCCAGCAGTGAATCCGGGGTCAATGAGCAGTTCTTC. Its translation is CASSESGVNEQFF.

The chain employs TRBV18 and TRBJ2-5, with 9 bases aligning to TRBD1. This CDR3 has 15 amino acids. Germline trimming cut 6 bases from V and 5 bases from J; bases unmatched to any gene: 10. Germline values: CDR1 KGHSH, CDR2 LQKENI. The CDR3 spells CASSLTGGEGETQYF. The CDR3 DNA follows: TGTGCCAGCTCTTTAACAGGGGGCGAAGGCGAGACCCAGTACTTC. Full variable domain (remainder filled in from reference TRBV18 and TRBJ2-5): NAGVMQNPRHLVRRRGQEARLRCSPMKGHSHVYWYRQLPEEGLKFMVYLQKENIIDESGMPKERFSAEFPKEGPSILRIQQVVRGDSAAYFCASSLTGGEGETQYFGPGTRLLVL.

This sequence joins TRBV6-5 and TRBJ2-5, with TRBD2 matching over 9 bases. After removal of 6 bases from V and 4 bases from J, the junction contained 3 bases not matched to a gene. The CDR3 totals 13 residues. The V gene's germline CDR1 is MNHEY and CDR2 SVGAGI. The CDR3 DNA is TGTGCCAGCAGGACTAGCGGTTTAGAGACCCAGTACTTC. This codes for CASRTSGLETQYF.

V and J are TRBV3-1 (or the pseudogene TRBV3-2) and TRBJ1-1; possibly TRBD1 for D (5 bases). From germline, CDR1 is LGHDT and CDR2 YNNKEL (reference sequence). V gave up 4 bases and J gave up 4 bases, with 22 bases separating them. CDR3 length equals 17 residues. CDR3 amino acids: CASSPNLNRSKATEAFF. The CDR3 DNA reads TGTGCCAGCAGCCCAAACCTCAACAGGTCAAAAGCCACTGAAGCTTTCTTT.

This sequence joins TRBV18 and TRBJ2-2, with 7 bases that match TRBD1. The trim removed 2 bases at V and 0 bases at J, leaving 3 bases unmatched. Germline values: CDR1 KGHSH, CDR2 LQKENI. The CDR3 loop spans 16 amino acids. CDR3 coding DNA: TGTGCCAGCTCACCATCGGGACAGACGAACACCGGGGAGCTGTTTTTT. This translates into CASSPSGQTNTGELFF.

The genes are TRBV5-5 and TRBJ2-7; no definite D call. CDR1 is SGHKS, CDR2 YYEKEE, per germline (reference sequence). The CDR3 has 13 amino acids. The ends were cut back, 4 bases at V and 3 bases at J, with 11 bases in the middle. Here the CDR3 reads CASSLASVYEQYF. In DNA, the CDR3 is TGTGCCAGCAGCCTGGCGTCAGTCTACGAGCAGTACTTC.

V and J are TRBV19 and TRBJ1-3, with D tentatively TRBD1 (5 bases). Germline V lookup: CDR1 LNHDA, CDR2 SQIVND (reference sequence). The CDR3 is 16 residues long. V lost 5 bases to trimming and J lost 0 bases, with 14 bases between them. The CDR3 loop reads CASSPSGRVSGNTIYF. In DNA, the CDR3 is TGTGCCAGTAGTCCTTCCGGCAGGGTCTCTGGAAACACCATATATTTT.

The chain couples TRBV7-2 to TRBJ2-3, with 7 bases matching TRBD1. The germline V gene encodes CDR1 SGHTA and CDR2 FQGNSA. With 5 bases clipped from V and 2 bases from J, the junction kept 4 bases outside the gene matches. This CDR3 contains 14 residues. CDR3: CASSTGQITDTQYF. The CDR3 nucleotides read TGTGCCAGCAGCACGGGACAGATCACAGATACGCAGTATTTT.

The chain couples TRBV19 to TRBJ1-1; a possible D gene is TRBD1 (6 bases). The CDR3 runs to 13 residues. V was shortened by 4 bases and J by 5 bases, with 11 bases between the two germline ends. CDR1 and CDR2 (germline): LNHDA, SQIVND (reference sequence). CDR3 sequence: CASSTGAVTEAFF. CDR3 bases: TGTGCCAGTAGTACAGGGGCCGTGACTGAAGCTTTCTTT.

V gene TRBV15 combines with J gene TRBJ2-7, with 8 bases fitting TRBD1. The CDR3 spans 15 residues. Germline V gene sequence: CDR1 LNHNV, CDR2 YYDKDF (reference sequence). Germline trimming cut 2 bases from V and 6 bases from J; bases unmatched to any gene: 9. In DNA, the CDR3 is TGTGCCACCAGCAGACAAGACAGGGGAATGGGCGAGCAGTACTTC. This codes for CATSRQDRGMGEQYF.

The chain links TRBV5-5 to TRBJ2-2; D is possibly TRBD2 (6 bases). From germline, CDR1 is SGHKS and CDR2 YYEKEE (reference sequence). The ends were cut back, 7 bases at V and 8 bases at J, with 18 bases in the middle. The CDR3 spans 14 residues. CDR3 in DNA: TGTGCCAGCCTTTCGGGGGTCCCTTCTGGGGAGCTGTTTTTT. Protein: CASLSGVPSGELFF.

The chain recombines TRBV20-1 with TRBJ2-1; 8 nucleotides match TRBD2. Germline V gene sequence: CDR1 DFQATT, CDR2 SNEGSKA (reference sequence). V shed 3 bases, J shed 5 bases, and the junction held 9 bases outside the gene matches. The CDR3 runs to 15 residues. CDR3 amino acids: CSASDGGGRDNEQFF. For the CDR3, the DNA is TGCAGTGCTAGTGACGGGGGGGGCCGTGACAATGAGCAGTTCTTC.

Only one count was recorded for this clone. The V call is TRBV7-2, the J call TRBJ2-7; 9 bases match TRBD1. This CDR3 region has 17 residues. With V trimmed by 1 base and J by 6 bases, 13 bases remained unmatched. Germline V gene sequence: CDR1 SGHTA, CDR2 FQGNSA. CDR3 region: CASSLDGTGFFSGEQYF. The CDR3, as DNA: TGTGCCAGCAGCTTAGATGGGACAGGGTTCTTTTCAGGCGAGCAGTACTTC.

J is TRBJ1-2 and V is TRBV4-3, with D possibly TRBD1 on 6 matching bases. The CDR3 consists of 16 residues. V was clipped by 0 bases and J by 7 bases, with 18 bases between them. Looked up from germline, CDR1 is LGHNA and CDR2 is YSLEER. CDR3: CASSQDALGGQSGYTF. The DNA for the CDR3 is TGCGCCAGCAGCCAAGACGCCCTTGGGGGCCAGAGTGGCTACACCTTC.

The chain employs TRBV7-3 and TRBJ2-7; 8 bases match TRBD2. Germline V CDR1 and CDR2: SGHTA, FQGTGA. V dropped 1 base and J dropped 3; count of bases not matched to a gene: 8. The CDR3 is 16 amino acids. The CDR3: CASSLNPAGDGYEQYF. The CDR3, as DNA: TGTGCCAGCAGCTTAAACCCAGCGGGGGATGGCTACGAGCAGTACTTC.

The chain combines TRBV2 with TRBJ1-5; D not certain. CDR3 length: 14 residues. The germline V and J ends were trimmed by 0 bases and 7 bases, with 10 bases remaining between them. Germline CDR1 reads SNHLY; CDR2 reads FYNNEI. The CDR3 DNA is TGTGCCAGCAGTGAAGCAGGGAGGCCGCAGCCCCAGCATTTT. This sequence encodes CASSEAGRPQPQHF.

The chain uses TRBV20-1 and TRBJ2-4; 7 bases are a match to TRBD1. This CDR3 region has 11 residues. Germline V lookup: CDR1 DFQATT, CDR2 SNEGSKA (reference sequence). V was pared by 3 bases and J by 7 bases, with 0 bases of the junction left unmatched. CDR3 sequence reads: CSARTGNIQYF. In nucleotides, the CDR3 is TGCAGTGCTAGGACAGGGAACATTCAGTACTTC.

The J gene is TRBJ2-1, the V gene TRBV29-1, with 8 bases identical to TRBD2. Germline lookup yields CDR1 SQVTM and CDR2 ANQGSEA. V gave up 5 bases and J gave up 2 bases; unmatched junction bases: 5. There are 14 residues in the CDR3. CDR3 nucleotide sequence: TGCAGCGTTCCTCTAGCGGGTGCCTACAATGAGCAGTTCTTC. This encodes CSVPLAGAYNEQFF.

CDR3 nucleotide sequence: TGTGCCAGTAGTACCCTAACTCCGCGGGGGTCCTACGAGCAGTACTTC. Translating gives CASSTLTPRGSYEQYF. The chain uses TRBV19 and TRBJ2-7, with 7 bases fitting TRBD2. V shed 4 bases and J 1 base; nucleotides not matched to a gene: 10. The germline CDR1 and CDR2 sequences are LNHDA and SQIVND (reference sequence). There are 16 residues in the CDR3.

The CDR3 protein is CASSLQGNTEAFF. CDR3 DNA: TGTGCCAGCAGCTTACAGGGTAACACTGAAGCTTTCTTT. The chain couples TRBV7-9 to TRBJ1-1; a possible D gene is TRBD1 (5 bases). V lost 2 bases and J 2 bases, leaving 6 bases between the germline ends. There are 13 residues in the CDR3. CDR1 and CDR2 from the germline V gene are SEHNR and FQNEAQ (reference sequence).

This clone was seen more than once but under ten times. V is TRBV30 and J is TRBJ2-3, with 9 bases fitting TRBD2. Germline loops: CDR1 GTSNPN, CDR2 SVGIG (reference sequence). This CDR3 has 14 residues. V lost 0 bases, J lost 4 bases, and 2 bases stayed unmatched. In nucleotides, the CDR3 is TGTGCCTGGAGTGTAGCGGGGGGTGCAGATACGCAGTATTTT. Translation: CAWSVAGGADTQYF.

The chain has TRBV24-1 and TRBJ2-5; D is uncertain. V lost 4 bases and J lost 7, with 15 bases in between. The CDR3 is 14 amino acids. Germline V gene data show CDR1 as KGHDR and CDR2 as SFDVKD. CDR3 sequence reads: CATSDLPQSATQYF. The CDR3 DNA sequence: TGTGCCACCAGTGACCTCCCACAGTCTGCGACCCAGTACTTC.

As regards this clone: One junction end does not reproduce the germline sequence, and a read error may be involved. V usage is TRBV7-9 and J usage is TRBJ2-2, with 11 bases identical to TRBD2. CDR1 is SEHNR, CDR2 FQNEAQ, per germline (reference sequence). This CDR3 contains 14 residues. Here the CDR3 reads CASSLAGGTGELFF. CDR3 coding DNA: TGTGCCAGCAGCCTAGCGGGGGGCACCGGGGAGCTGTTTTTT.

The V and J genes are TRBV19 and TRBJ1-1; 8 nucleotides match TRBD1. The V segment lost 4 bases and the J segment 3 bases; nucleotides outside the gene matches: 4. Germline CDR1 LNHDA, CDR2 SQIVND (reference sequence). The CDR3 is 14 residues long. The CDR3 spells CASSRDRKDTEAFF. The CDR3 bases are TGTGCCAGTAGTAGGGACAGGAAGGACACTGAAGCTTTCTTT.

The chain joins TRBV3-1 (or the pseudogene TRBV3-2) to TRBJ1-6, with 9 positions matching TRBD1. This CDR3 has 15 residues. Germline-derived CDR1 and CDR2 are LGHDT and YNNKEL (reference sequence). J was trimmed by 7 bases and V by 1 base; bases with no gene match: 2. In DNA form, the CDR3 reads TGTGCCAGCAGCCAAGTAGGGACAGGGAATTCACCCCTCCACTTT. This sequence encodes CASSQVGTGNSPLHF.

This chain links TRBV14 with TRBJ1-6, with unresolved D. This CDR3 is built from 14 residues. Between the trimmed V and J ends, which lost 0 bases and 7 bases, there was a span of 7 bases. From germline, CDR1 is SGHDN and CDR2 FVKESK. The CDR3 reads CASSQEHKNSPLHF. The DNA for the CDR3 is TGTGCCAGCAGCCAAGAACACAAGAATTCACCCCTCCACTTT.

V gene TRBV6-2 or TRBV6-3 combines with J gene TRBJ1-1, with 8 bases that match TRBD1. This CDR3 is 16 amino acids long. Germline trimming cut 5 bases from V and 3 bases from J; bases unmatched to any gene: 11. The V gene's germline CDR1 is MNHEY and CDR2 SVGEGT. The CDR3 DNA is TGTGCCAGCAGTCGTGGGACAGGCTTAACTGACACTGAAGCTTTCTTT. Amino acids: CASSRGTGLTDTEAFF.